Sequencing of this TCR beta chain was carried out in a study of blood T cell repertoires in COVID-19. Study as a whole: In each case, the material was cDNA or gDNA derived from T cells, B-cell-depleted T cells, or PBMCs.

In the original analysis: The authors estimated nucleated cell counts from reference gene primer amplification. Sequenced by immunoSEQ multiplex PCR; TCRdb stores in-frame clones only, minus some. That table furnishes V, J and clone size, whereas the DNA furnished D and trimming. The data show some 45,000 clones, roughly 84% seen once. CDR1 is MGHRA, CDR2 YSYEKL, per germline. The ends lost 0 bases at V and 5 bases at J; junction bases unmatched: 6. The CDR3 loop spans 15 amino acids. This sequence originates from an elderly woman with acute or convalescent COVID-19. This sequence joins TRBV4-1 and TRBJ2-5; 7 nucleotides agree with TRBD2. Source material: peripheral blood. CDR3 sequence reads: CASSQDPSGAETQYF. The CDR3 coding sequence is TGCGCCAGCAGCCAAGACCCTAGCGGTGCGGAGACCCAGTACTTC.